Presented here are 28 T cell receptor beta chains from one specimen sequenced in a study of regulatory T cells in long-lasting Graves disease. Specified time point: persistent/refractory GD, antithyroid drugs over 5 years with positive TRAb. After RNA was extracted from PBMCs, the TCR library was made from it. Researchers made TCR beta libraries by using iRepertoire HTBI primers and running Arm-PCR on CDR3 regions. MiXCR was run by TCRdb on the multiplex PCR reads, yielding one entry per CDR3 protein. The sample holds about 400,000 distinct CDR3 sequences, roughly 20% seen once. Sequenced here: peripheral blood mononuclear cells (PBMCs), sampled when the disease was refractory, from a patient treated with antithyroid drugs. These receptors were obtained from a female donor with Graves disease.

In its sample, this clonotype was seen many times. The J gene is TRBJ1-2, the V gene TRBV28, with D uncertain. V was clipped by 7 bases and J by 5 bases, with 5 bases between them. Germline assignment: CDR1 MDHEN and CDR2 SYDVKM. CDR3 length equals 10 residues. The CDR3 reads CASMGYGYTF. The DNA of the CDR3 is TGTGCCAGCATGGGATATGGCTACACCTTC.

The chain links TRBV7-9 to TRBJ2-7; perhaps TRBD2 as D (6 bases). CDR1 and CDR2 from the germline V gene are SEHNR and FQNEAQ (reference sequence). CDR3 length: 14 amino acids. V lost 8 bases, J lost 2 bases, and 16 bases lay in between. CDR3: CASLPGEDPYEQYF. The CDR3 DNA reads as TGTGCCAGCCTTCCCGGGGAGGACCCCTACGAGCAGTACTTC.

This clonotype was observed a handful of times. The V and J genes are TRBV6-2 or TRBV6-3 and TRBJ1-1; no reliable D call. The CDR3 consists of 13 residues. Germline V gives CDR1 MNHEY, CDR2 SVGEGT. Trimming removed 2 bases at V and 4 bases at J, with 8 bases between. The DNA of the CDR3 is TGTGCCAGCAGTTACGGAGGGAGCACTGAAGCTTTCTTT. Residues: CASSYGGSTEAFF.

On this clonotype itself: It may be a read error: a sequence one base away is much more abundant. The V and J genes are TRBV19 and TRBJ1-1; 9 bases are shared with TRBD1. The germline CDR1 and CDR2 sequences are LNHDA and SQIVND (reference sequence). Trimming took 3 bases from V and 5 from J; bases not matched to a gene: 4. This CDR3 spans 14 amino acids. The CDR3 coding sequence is TGTGCCAGTAGTATTGGGACAGGGTGGACTGAAGCTTTCTTT. Translated, it gives CASSIGTGWTEAFF.

This sequence joins TRBV28 and TRBJ2-4; D unresolved. The closer fit of TRBJ2-1 to the DNA end suggests the J call may be wrong. CDR1 and CDR2 from the germline V gene are MDHEN and SYDVKM. This CDR3 has 14 amino acids. CDR3 nucleotide sequence: TGTGCCAGCAGCAGAGACCTGGAGAGGAATGAGCAGTTCTTC. It specifies CASSRDLERNEQFF.

This clonotype was counted only a few times. This chain joins TRBV19 and TRBJ1-6; 8 bases line up with TRBD1. Losses at the gene ends were 5 bases for V and 10 bases for J; bases not matched to a gene: 13. CDR3 length equals 16 residues. Germline V gives CDR1 LNHDA, CDR2 SQIVND (reference sequence). The CDR3 DNA reads as TGTGCCAGTAGTCAGGAGCCGACAGGGGCTGGGTCACCCCTCCACTTT. As protein: CASSQEPTGAGSPLHF.

This clonotype was found a few times. The rearrangement joins TRBV14 to TRBJ1-1; D possibly corresponds to TRBD1 (5 bases). Trimming pared 0 bases from V and 2 bases from J, leaving 13 bases between. CDR3 length: 16 amino acids. The germline gives CDR1 SGHDN, CDR2 FVKESK. The CDR3 loop is CASSQELGVANTEAFF. The CDR3 DNA follows: TGTGCCAGCAGCCAAGAATTAGGGGTCGCAAACACTGAAGCTTTCTTT.

The J gene is TRBJ1-1, the V gene TRBV18; D possibly corresponds to TRBD1 (5 bases). The germline V gene encodes CDR1 KGHSH and CDR2 LQKENI. The ends were cut back, 0 bases at V and 5 bases at J, with 13 bases in the middle. This CDR3 has 15 residues. The CDR3 DNA sequence: TGTGCCAGCTCACCACCGTCGGGGCTTGGGACTGAAGCTTTCTTT. Its translation: CASSPPSGLGTEAFF.

The chain has TRBV11-2 and TRBJ2-7; TRBD1 aligns across 7 bases. The CDR3 spans 13 residues. The V segment lost 4 bases and the J segment 6 bases; nucleotides outside the gene matches: 6. The germline CDR1 and CDR2 sequences are SGHAT and FQNNGV. The CDR3 reads CASSSAQGIEQYF. In DNA form, the CDR3 reads TGTGCCAGCAGCTCAGCACAGGGGATCGAGCAGTACTTC.

The chain links TRBV27 to TRBJ2-6; D remains unclear. The CDR3 runs 16 residues. V was clipped by 2 bases and J by 0 bases, with 8 bases between them. The germline CDR1 and CDR2 sequences are MNHEY and SMNVEV (reference sequence). CDR3 in amino acids: CASSLVASSGANVLTF. The DNA for the CDR3 is TGTGCCAGCAGTTTAGTCGCAAGCTCTGGGGCCAACGTCCTGACTTTC.

The gene calls are TRBV25-1 and TRBJ2-7, with 7 bases matching TRBD1. This CDR3 spans 14 amino acids. The V and J ends lost 8 bases and 3 bases, in that order; junction bases with no gene match: 10. Germline V gene sequence: CDR1 MGHDK, CDR2 SYGVNS. This CDR3 is CASSRTGSFYEQYF. Written as DNA, the CDR3 is TGTGCCAGCTCCAGGACAGGCAGCTTCTACGAGCAGTACTTC.

This clonotype has at least ten counts. The chain couples TRBV28 to TRBJ1-5; perhaps TRBD1 as D (5 bases). The CDR3 has 13 residues. Germline values: CDR1 MDHEN, CDR2 SYDVKM. V was pared by 1 base and J by 6 bases, with 7 bases between. Here the CDR3 reads CASSLLGLQPQHF. For the CDR3, the DNA is TGTGCCAGCAGTTTATTGGGACTTCAGCCCCAGCATTTT.

The chain employs TRBV7-6 and TRBJ2-5, with 8 nucleotides matching TRBD1. The germline V gene encodes CDR1 SGHVS and CDR2 FNYEAQ. This CDR3 comprises 14 residues. Unmatched junction bases numbered 11, after V lost 5 bases and J lost 9 bases. DNA for the CDR3: TGTGCCAGCAGCCCGTCAGGGGGCAGGGAGGCCCAGTACTTC. This sequence encodes CASSPSGGREAQYF.

In its sample, this clonotype was seen many times. V and J are TRBV27 and TRBJ2-7, with 9 nucleotides matching TRBD1. From germline, CDR1 is MNHEY and CDR2 SMNVEV (reference sequence). V lost 5 bases to trimming and J lost 5 bases; unmatched junction nucleotides: 16. The CDR3 has 17 residues. The CDR3 region has the DNA TGTGCCAGCAGTCCCGTCCCGGGACAGGGAATCGGAAACGAGCAGTACTTC. Amino acids: CASSPVPGQGIGNEQYF.

The chain carries TRBV6-1 and TRBJ2-7; unclear D gene. Germline V gene sequence: CDR1 MNHNS, CDR2 SASEGT. CDR3 length: 14 residues. V lost 7 bases and J 2 bases, leaving 15 bases between the germline ends. The CDR3, as DNA: TGTGCCAGCACCCCGGCGAGTCCCCCCTACGAGCAGTACTTC. This codes for CASTPASPPYEQYF.

This clonotype occurred a few times. The rearrangement joins TRBV15 to TRBJ2-5, with D possibly TRBD2 on 6 matching bases. Germline V lookup: CDR1 LNHNV, CDR2 YYDKDF (reference sequence). V dropped 7 bases and J dropped 4 bases, with 25 bases sitting between them. The CDR3 totals 17 residues. DNA of the CDR3: TGTGCCACCATCTCAAAAGCGGAGGGAGAGGGATTAGAGACCCAGTACTTC. As protein: CATISKAEGEGLETQYF.

This clonotype was recorded a few times. The V call is TRBV29-1, the J call TRBJ1-2; unclear D gene. CDR1 is SQVTM and CDR2 is ANQGSEA in the germline V gene. Trimming cost V 6 bases and J 5 bases, with 10 bases left between them. The CDR3 is made up of 11 amino acids. The CDR3 sequence is CSVEPIYGYTF. DNA for the CDR3: TGCAGCGTGGAGCCGATATATGGCTACACCTTC.

This clonotype is a singleton in its sample. A much more abundant neighbour one base away suggests this may be a read error. The V call is TRBV6-2 or TRBV6-3, the J call TRBJ2-5, with D tentatively TRBD1 or TRBD2 (6 bases each). The CDR3 runs 14 residues. Germline CDR1 MNHEY, CDR2 SVGEGT. The CDR3 protein is CAGSEDRGRETQYF. The CDR3 nucleotides read TGTGCCGGCAGTGAAGATCGGGGGCGGGAGACCCAGTACTTC.

This clonotype was detected only a few times. The genes are TRBV19 and TRBJ1-2; 7 nucleotides match TRBD1. Germline trimming cut 5 bases from V and 6 bases from J; bases unmatched to any gene: 24. Germline lookup yields CDR1 LNHDA and CDR2 SQIVND (reference sequence). The CDR3 loop spans 19 amino acids. CDR3 sequence reads: CASSPHAFTGQPLGDGYTF. CDR3 bases: TGTGCCAGTAGTCCTCATGCCTTCACGGGACAGCCCTTAGGGGATGGCTACACCTTC.

This clonotype was found a few times. J is TRBJ2-7 and V is TRBV20-1; 10 nucleotides align to TRBD2. CDR3 length equals 14 residues. The trim removed 6 bases at V and 4 bases at J, leaving 9 bases unmatched. Germline CDR1 reads DFQATT; CDR2 reads SNEGSKA (reference sequence). In DNA form, the CDR3 reads TGCAGTGCCGCCCGGACTAGCGGACTATACGAGCAGTACTTC. Translated: CSAARTSGLYEQYF.

The chain combines TRBV7-2 with TRBJ1-2, with D tentatively TRBD1 (6 bases). CDR1 and CDR2 (germline): SGHTA, FQGNSA. V lost 1 base to trimming and J lost 5 bases, with 11 bases between them. This CDR3 is built from 14 residues. Here the CDR3 reads CASSLVAGQYGYTF. CDR3 coding DNA: TGTGCCAGCAGCTTAGTTGCGGGACAATATGGCTACACCTTC.

V and J are TRBV11-2 and TRBJ2-7; D could derive from TRBD1 or TRBD2 (5 bases each). The germline V gene encodes CDR1 SGHAT and CDR2 FQNNGV. The germline V and J ends were trimmed by 1 base and 2 bases, with 9 bases remaining between them. This CDR3 region has 14 residues. In DNA form, the CDR3 reads TGTGCCAGCAGCTTAGTGGGGACCACCTACGAGCAGTACTTC. Protein product: CASSLVGTTYEQYF.

The chain has TRBV5-1 and TRBJ1-1, with 8 bases aligning to TRBD1. Germline V gene sequence: CDR1 SGHRS, CDR2 YFSETQ. CDR3 length equals 15 residues. V lost 3 bases to trimming and J lost 5 bases; unmatched junction nucleotides: 9. The CDR3, as DNA: TGCGCCAGCAGCTCGCCGGACAGGGCAGGAACTGAAGCTTTCTTT. Protein: CASSSPDRAGTEAFF. The whole variable domain, remainder taken from reference TRBV5-1 and TRBJ1-1, is KAGVTQTPRYLIKTRGQQVTLSCSPISGHRSVSWYQQTPGQGLQFLFEYFSETQRNKGNFPGRFSGRQFSNSRSEMNVSTLELGDSALYLCASSSPDRAGTEAFFGQGTRLTVV.

This clonotype turned up a few times. V is TRBV10-2 and J is TRBJ1-6; D is ambiguous. The ends were cut back, 1 base at V and 9 bases at J, with 16 bases in the middle. Germline V gene sequence: CDR1 WSHSY, CDR2 SAAADI. The CDR3 sequence is 16 residues long. The CDR3, as DNA: TGCGCCAGCAGTGAGTTCAGGCCCGGCATAGGTTCACCCCTCCACTTT. As protein: CASSEFRPGIGSPLHF.

This clonotype appeared once. The rearrangement uses TRBV14 and TRBJ2-7; 9 positions match TRBD1. The CDR3 loop spans 15 amino acids. Unmatched junction bases numbered 9, after V lost 4 bases and J lost 5 bases. The germline V gene encodes CDR1 SGHDN and CDR2 FVKESK. The CDR3 reads CASSRQGQGTHEQYF. In DNA form, the CDR3 reads TGTGCCAGCAGCCGGCAGGGACAGGGAACCCACGAGCAGTACTTC.

The CDR3 loop is CARVDGTGELFF. CDR3 in DNA: TGTGCTCGCGTTGACGGGACCGGGGAGCTGTTTTTT. The chain is built from TRBV30 and TRBJ2-2; no firm D call. Germline loops: CDR1 GTSNPN, CDR2 SVGIG (reference sequence). CDR3 size: 12 residues.

The chain is built from TRBV19 and TRBJ2-7, with D unclear. V was clipped by 4 bases and J by 4 bases, with 11 bases between them. The V gene's germline CDR1 is LNHDA and CDR2 SQIVND (reference sequence). The CDR3 contains 13 residues. The DNA for the CDR3 is TGTGCCAGTAGTACGAGCAACAGTTACGAGCAGTACTTC. This gives the protein CASSTSNSYEQYF.

This clonotype was seen only a few times. The V and J genes are TRBV6-2 or TRBV6-3 and TRBJ2-7; the D gene is possibly TRBD1 (5 bases). CDR1 and CDR2 from the germline V gene are MNHEY and SVGEGT. The V and J ends lost 4 bases and 7 bases respectively, with 17 bases between them. The CDR3 totals 14 residues. The CDR3 DNA sequence: TGTGCCAGCAGTTTGGTGGGCGAAGGGGAAGAGCAGTACTTC. This gives the protein CASSLVGEGEEQYF.